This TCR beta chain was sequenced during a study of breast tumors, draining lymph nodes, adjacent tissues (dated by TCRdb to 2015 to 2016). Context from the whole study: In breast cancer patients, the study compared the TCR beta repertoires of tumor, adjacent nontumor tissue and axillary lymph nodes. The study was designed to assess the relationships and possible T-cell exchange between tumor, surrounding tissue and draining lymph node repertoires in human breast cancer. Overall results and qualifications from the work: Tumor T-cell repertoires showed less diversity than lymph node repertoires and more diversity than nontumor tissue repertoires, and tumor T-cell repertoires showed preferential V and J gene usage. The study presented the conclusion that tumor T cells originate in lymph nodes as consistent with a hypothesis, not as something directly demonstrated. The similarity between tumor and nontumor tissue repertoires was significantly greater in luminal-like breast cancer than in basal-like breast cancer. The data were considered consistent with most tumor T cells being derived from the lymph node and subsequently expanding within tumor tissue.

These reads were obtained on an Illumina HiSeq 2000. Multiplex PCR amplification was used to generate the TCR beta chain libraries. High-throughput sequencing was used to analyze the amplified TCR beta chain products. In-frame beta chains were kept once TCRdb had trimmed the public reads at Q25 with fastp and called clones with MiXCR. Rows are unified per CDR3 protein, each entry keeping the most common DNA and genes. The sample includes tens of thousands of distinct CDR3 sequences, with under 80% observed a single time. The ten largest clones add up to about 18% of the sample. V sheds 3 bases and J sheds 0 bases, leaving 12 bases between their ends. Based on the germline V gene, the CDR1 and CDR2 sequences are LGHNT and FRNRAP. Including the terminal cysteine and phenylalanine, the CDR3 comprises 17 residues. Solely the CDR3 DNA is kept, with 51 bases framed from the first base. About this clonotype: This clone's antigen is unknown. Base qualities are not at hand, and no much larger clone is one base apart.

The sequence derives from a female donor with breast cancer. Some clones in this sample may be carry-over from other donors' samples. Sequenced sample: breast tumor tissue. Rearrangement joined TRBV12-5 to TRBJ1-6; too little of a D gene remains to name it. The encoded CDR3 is CASGFRASSSYNSPLHF. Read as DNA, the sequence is TGTGCTAGTGGTTTCCGAGCCAGTAGCTCCTATAATTCACCCCTCCACTTT.